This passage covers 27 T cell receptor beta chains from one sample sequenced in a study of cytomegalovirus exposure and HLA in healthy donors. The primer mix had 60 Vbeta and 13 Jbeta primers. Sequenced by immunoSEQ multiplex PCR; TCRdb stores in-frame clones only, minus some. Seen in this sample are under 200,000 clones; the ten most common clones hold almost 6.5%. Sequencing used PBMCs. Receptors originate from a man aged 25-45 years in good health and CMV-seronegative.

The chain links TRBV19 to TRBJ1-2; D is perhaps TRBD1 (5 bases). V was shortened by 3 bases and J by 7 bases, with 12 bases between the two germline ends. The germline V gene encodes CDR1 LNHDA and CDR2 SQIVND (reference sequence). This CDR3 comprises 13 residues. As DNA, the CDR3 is TGTGCCAGTAGTATTCAAGGGGCTGGTGGCTACACCTTC. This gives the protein CASSIQGAGGYTF.

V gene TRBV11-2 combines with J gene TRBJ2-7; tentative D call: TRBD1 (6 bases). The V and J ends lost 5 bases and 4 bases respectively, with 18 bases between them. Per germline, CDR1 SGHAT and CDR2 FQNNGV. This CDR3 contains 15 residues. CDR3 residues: CASSDATGLYYEQYF. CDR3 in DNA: TGTGCCAGCAGCGATGCGACAGGATTATATTACGAGCAGTACTTC.

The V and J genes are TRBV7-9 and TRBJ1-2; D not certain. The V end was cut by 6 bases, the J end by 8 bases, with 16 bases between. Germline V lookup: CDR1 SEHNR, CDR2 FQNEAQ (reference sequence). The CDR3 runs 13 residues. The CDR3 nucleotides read TGTGCCAGCAGTCCAGATGGAGGCGGAGGCTACACCTTC. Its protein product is CASSPDGGGGYTF.

CDR3 residues: CAWAPGYEQYF. The CDR3 DNA is TGTGCCTGGGCCCCAGGGTACGAGCAGTACTTC. V gene TRBV30 combines with J gene TRBJ2-7, with a weak D call TRBD1 (5 bases). With 5 bases removed from V and 4 bases from J, the gap between germline ends came to 9 bases. Germline CDR1 GTSNPN, CDR2 SVGIG (reference sequence). The CDR3 is 11 residues long.

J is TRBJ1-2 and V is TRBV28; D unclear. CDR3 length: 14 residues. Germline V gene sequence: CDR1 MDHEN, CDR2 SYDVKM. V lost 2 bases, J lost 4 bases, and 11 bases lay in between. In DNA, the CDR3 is TGTGCCAGCAGTTTAATTTCCCCTAGCTATGGCTACACCTTC. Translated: CASSLISPSYGYTF.

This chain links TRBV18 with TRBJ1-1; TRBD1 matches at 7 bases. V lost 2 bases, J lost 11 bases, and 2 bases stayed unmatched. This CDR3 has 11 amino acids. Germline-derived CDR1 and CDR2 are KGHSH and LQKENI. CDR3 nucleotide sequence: TGTGCCAGCTCACCAGACAGGGACGCTTTCTTT. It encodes CASSPDRDAFF.

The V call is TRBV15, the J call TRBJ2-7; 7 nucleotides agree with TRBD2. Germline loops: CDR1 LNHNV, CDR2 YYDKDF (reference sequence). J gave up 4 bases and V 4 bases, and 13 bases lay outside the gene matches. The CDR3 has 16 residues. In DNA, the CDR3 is TGTGCCACCAGCAAGCTTCCTCCAGGGAGGGTATACGAGCAGTACTTC. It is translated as CATSKLPPGRVYEQYF.

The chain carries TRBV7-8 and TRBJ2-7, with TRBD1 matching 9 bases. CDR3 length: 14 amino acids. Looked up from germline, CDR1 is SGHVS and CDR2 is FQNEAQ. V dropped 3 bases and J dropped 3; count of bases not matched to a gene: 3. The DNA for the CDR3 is TGTGCCAGCAGCTTGGACAGGGGACGCTACGAGCAGTACTTC. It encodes CASSLDRGRYEQYF.

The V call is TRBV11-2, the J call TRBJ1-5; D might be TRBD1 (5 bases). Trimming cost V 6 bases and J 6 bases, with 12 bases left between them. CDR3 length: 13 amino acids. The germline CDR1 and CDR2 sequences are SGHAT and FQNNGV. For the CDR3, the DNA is TGTGCCAGCAGTTCGGGGGAGGCTCAGCCCCAGCATTTT. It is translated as CASSSGEAQPQHF. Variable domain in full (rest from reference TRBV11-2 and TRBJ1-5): EAGVAQSPRYKIIEKRQSVAFWCNPISGHATLYWYQQILGQGPKLLIQFQNNGVVDDSQLPKDRFSAERLKGVDSTLKIQPAKLEDSAVYLCASSSGEAQPQHFGDGTRLSIL.

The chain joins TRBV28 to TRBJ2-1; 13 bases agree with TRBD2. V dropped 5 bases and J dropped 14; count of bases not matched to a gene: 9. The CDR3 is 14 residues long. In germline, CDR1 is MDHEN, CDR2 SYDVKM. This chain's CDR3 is CASSRLAGGQEEFF. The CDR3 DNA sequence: TGTGCCAGCAGTAGACTAGCGGGAGGCCAGGAGGAGTTCTTC. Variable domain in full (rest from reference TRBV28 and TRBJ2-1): DVKVTQSSRYLVKRTGEKVFLECVQDMDHENMFWYRQDPGLGLRLIYFSYDVKMKEKGDIPEGYSVSREKKERFSLILESASTNQTSMYLCASSRLAGGQEEFFGPGTRLTVL.

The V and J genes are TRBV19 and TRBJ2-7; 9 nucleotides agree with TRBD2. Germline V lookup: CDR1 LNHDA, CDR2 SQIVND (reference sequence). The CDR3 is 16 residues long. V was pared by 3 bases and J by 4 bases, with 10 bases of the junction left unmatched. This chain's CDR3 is CASSMLGREGRYEQYF. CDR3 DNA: TGTGCCAGTAGTATGCTCGGGCGGGAGGGCCGGTACGAGCAGTACTTC.

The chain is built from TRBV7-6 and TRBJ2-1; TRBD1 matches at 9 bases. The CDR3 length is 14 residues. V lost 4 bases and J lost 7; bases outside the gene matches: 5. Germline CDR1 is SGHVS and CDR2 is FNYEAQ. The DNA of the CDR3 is TGTGCCAGCAGCTCCGGACAGGGGATAAATGAGCAGTTCTTC. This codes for CASSSGQGINEQFF.

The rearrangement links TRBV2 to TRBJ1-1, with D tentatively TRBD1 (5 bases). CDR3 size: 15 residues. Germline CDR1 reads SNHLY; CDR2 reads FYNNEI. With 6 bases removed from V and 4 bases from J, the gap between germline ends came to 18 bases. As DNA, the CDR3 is TGTGCCAGCAGCCCCGGCGGAGGGGTAGGCACTGAAGCTTTCTTT. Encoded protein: CASSPGGGVGTEAFF.

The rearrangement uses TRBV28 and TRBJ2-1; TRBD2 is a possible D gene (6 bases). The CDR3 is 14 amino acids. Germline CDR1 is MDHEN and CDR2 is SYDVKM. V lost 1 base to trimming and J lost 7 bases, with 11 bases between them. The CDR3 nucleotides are TGTGCCAGCAGTTTATCACGGGGGTTTAATGAGCAGTTCTTC. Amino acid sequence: CASSLSRGFNEQFF.

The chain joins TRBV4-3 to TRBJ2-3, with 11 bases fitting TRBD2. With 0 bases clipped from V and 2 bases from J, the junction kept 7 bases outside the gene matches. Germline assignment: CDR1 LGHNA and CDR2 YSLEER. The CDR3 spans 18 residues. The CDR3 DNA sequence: TGCGCCAGCAGCCAAGAAGGACCTAGCGGGGGGCTCACAGATACGCAGTATTTT. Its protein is CASSQEGPSGGLTDTQYF.

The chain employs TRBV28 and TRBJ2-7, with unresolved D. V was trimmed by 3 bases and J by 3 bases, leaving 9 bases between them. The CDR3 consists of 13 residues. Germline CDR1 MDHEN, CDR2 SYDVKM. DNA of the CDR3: TGTGCCAGCAGTTTGGGTAGAGGCTACGAGCAGTACTTC. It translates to CASSLGRGYEQYF.

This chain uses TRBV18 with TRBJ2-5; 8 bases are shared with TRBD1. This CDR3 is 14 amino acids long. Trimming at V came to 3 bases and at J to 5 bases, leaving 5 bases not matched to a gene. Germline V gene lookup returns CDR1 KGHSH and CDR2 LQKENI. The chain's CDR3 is CASSPRTGRETQYF. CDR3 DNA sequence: TGTGCCAGCTCACCGCGGACAGGGCGGGAGACCCAGTACTTC.

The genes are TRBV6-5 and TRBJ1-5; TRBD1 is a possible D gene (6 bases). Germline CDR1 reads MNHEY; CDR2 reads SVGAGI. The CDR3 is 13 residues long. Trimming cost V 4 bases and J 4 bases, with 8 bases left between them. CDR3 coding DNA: TGTGCCAGCAGTTCCCAGGGGAATCAGCCCCAGCATTTT. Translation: CASSSQGNQPQHF.

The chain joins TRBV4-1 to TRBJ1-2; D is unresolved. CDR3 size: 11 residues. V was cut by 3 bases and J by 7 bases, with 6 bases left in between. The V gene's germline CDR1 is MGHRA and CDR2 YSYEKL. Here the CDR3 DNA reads TGCGCCAGCAGCCAGCTAGGTGGCTACACCTTC. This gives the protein CASSQLGGYTF.

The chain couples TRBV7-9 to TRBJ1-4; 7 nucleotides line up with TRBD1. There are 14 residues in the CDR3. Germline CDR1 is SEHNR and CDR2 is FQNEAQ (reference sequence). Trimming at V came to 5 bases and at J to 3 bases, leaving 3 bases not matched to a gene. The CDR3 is CASSRTGSNEKLFF. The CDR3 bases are TGTGCCAGCAGCCGGACAGGTTCTAATGAAAAACTGTTTTTT.

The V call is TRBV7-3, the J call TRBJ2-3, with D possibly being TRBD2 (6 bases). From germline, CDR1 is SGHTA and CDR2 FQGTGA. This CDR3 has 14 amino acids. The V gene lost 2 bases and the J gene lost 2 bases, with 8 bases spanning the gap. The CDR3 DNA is TGTGCCAGCAGCTTAGGGGGACTCACAGATACGCAGTATTTT. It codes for CASSLGGLTDTQYF.

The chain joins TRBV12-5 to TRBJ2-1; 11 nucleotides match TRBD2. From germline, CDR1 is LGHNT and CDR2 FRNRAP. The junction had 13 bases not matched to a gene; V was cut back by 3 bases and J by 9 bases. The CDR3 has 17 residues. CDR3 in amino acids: CASGFLRPSGGPLEQFF. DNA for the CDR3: TGTGCTAGTGGTTTCCTAAGACCTAGCGGGGGGCCCCTTGAGCAGTTCTTC.

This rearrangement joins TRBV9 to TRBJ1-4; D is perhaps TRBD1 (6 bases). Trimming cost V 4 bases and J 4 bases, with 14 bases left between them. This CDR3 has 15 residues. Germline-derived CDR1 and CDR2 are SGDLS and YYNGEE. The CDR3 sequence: CASSLLDSVNEKLFF. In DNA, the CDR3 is TGTGCCAGCAGCTTGCTGGACAGCGTTAATGAAAAACTGTTTTTT.

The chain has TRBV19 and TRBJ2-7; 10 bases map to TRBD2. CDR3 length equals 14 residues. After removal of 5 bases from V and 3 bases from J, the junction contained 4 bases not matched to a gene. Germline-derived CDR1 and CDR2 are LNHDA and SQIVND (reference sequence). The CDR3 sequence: CASSFSSGSYEQYF. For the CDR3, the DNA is TGTGCCAGTAGTTTCTCTAGCGGGAGCTACGAGCAGTACTTC.

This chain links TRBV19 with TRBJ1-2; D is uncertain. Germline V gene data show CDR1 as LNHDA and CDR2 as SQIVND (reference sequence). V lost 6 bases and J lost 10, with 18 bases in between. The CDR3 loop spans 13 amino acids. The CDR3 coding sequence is TGTGCCAGTAGCCTCGGATCCGGGGAGGACTACACCTTC. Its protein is CASSLGSGEDYTF.

CDR3 sequence reads: CASSLKLAGDGNTGELFF. The CDR3 DNA follows: TGTGCCAGCAGTTTGAAACTAGCGGGAGATGGGAACACCGGGGAGCTGTTTTTT. The chain employs TRBV28 and TRBJ2-2; 11 nucleotides agree with TRBD2. After removal of 3 bases from V and 1 base from J, the junction contained 7 bases not matched to a gene. Germline assignment: CDR1 MDHEN and CDR2 SYDVKM. The CDR3 is 18 amino acids.

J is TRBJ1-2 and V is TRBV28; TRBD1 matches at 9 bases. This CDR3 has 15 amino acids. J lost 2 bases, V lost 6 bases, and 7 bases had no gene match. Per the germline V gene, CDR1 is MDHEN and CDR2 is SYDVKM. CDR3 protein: CASSPGGQGNYGYTF. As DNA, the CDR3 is TGTGCCAGCAGCCCCGGGGGACAGGGAAACTATGGCTACACCTTC.